The sequence of this T cell receptor (beta chain) was determined in a study of shared clonotypes between healthy human individuals. Findings and limits, study-wide: There were few donors, and this limited the genetic and exposure-history diversity represented. It was only blood that was sampled, and tissue repertoires likely differ.

This CDR3 has 16 residues. Germline V gene sequence: CDR1 SGHRS, CDR2 YFSETQ. V was clipped by 2 bases and J by 2 bases, with 16 bases between them. Concerning this clone itself: Its antigen remains unknown.

Some 30,000 T cell genomes, or about 200 ng DNA, went into the sorted-subset replicate PCRs. TCRdb keeps only in-frame clones here, not all; method: immunoSEQ multiplex PCR. The sample consists of under 200,000 clones, just under 95% of them appearing once. Everyone who donated was a Caucasian adult who lived in Nashville, Tennessee. The specimen was naive CD4+ T cells sorted from blood. As for subset: CD45RA+ positively selected. The genes are TRBV5-1 and TRBJ1-2, with D possibly being TRBD1 (6 bases). This TCR was recovered from a woman under 40 in good health. CDR3 nucleotide sequence: TGCGCCAGCAGCTTAGGACAGCCGATACGGAACTATGGCTACACCTTC. Protein product: CASSLGQPIRNYGYTF.